These T cell receptor beta chains were read from a single sample in a study of beta chain features in type 1 diabetes. Sequencing used immunoSEQ multiplex PCR; TCRdb keeps in-frame clones, though not all of them. The data contain about 40,000 clones, around 49% of them seen just once; the ten biggest clones take up around 0.7%. The sequenced sample consisted of central memory CD4+ T cells from blood. The source is a woman under 30 in good health. CDR3s include the opening cysteine and the closing phenylalanine or tryptophan. The D gene is left open where the match is weak. Where a row states a size, it is once, few, many or the class of an expanded clone; other rows omit it.

V gene: TRBV2
clone size: NA
J gene: TRBJ2-3
D gene: NA
CDR3 protein: CASTRATSTDTQYF
CDR3 DNA: TGTGCCAGCACTAGAGCGACCAGCACAGATACGCAGTATTTT

V gene: TRBV19
clone size: NA
J gene: TRBJ2-7
D gene: TRBD1
CDR3 protein: CASSIGGQGKEQYF
CDR3 DNA: TGTGCCAGTAGTATCGGGGGACAGGGGAAGGAGCAGTACTTC

V gene: TRBV27
clone size: NA
J gene: TRBJ1-2
D gene: NA
CDR3 protein: CASSLSPQGYYGYTF
CDR3 DNA: TGTGCCAGCAGTTTATCCCCACAGGGTTACTATGGCTACACCTTC

V gene: TRBV30
clone size: NA
J gene: TRBJ2-1
D gene: TRBD1
CDR3 protein: CAWKPRDRWKEQFF
CDR3 DNA: TGTGCCTGGAAACCCCGGGACAGGTGGAAGGAGCAGTTCTTC

V gene: TRBV15
clone size: NA
J gene: TRBJ1-1
D gene: NA
CDR3 protein: CATRDNSLGGAFF
CDR3 DNA: TGTGCCACCAGGGACAACTCACTCGGTGGAGCTTTCTTT

V gene: TRBV2
clone size: medium-sized
J gene: TRBJ2-3
D gene: NA
CDR3 protein: CASIEGDTDTQYF
CDR3 DNA: TGTGCCAGCATAGAGGGGGACACAGATACGCAGTATTTT

V gene: TRBV30
clone size: NA
J gene: TRBJ2-5
D gene: TRBD2
CDR3 protein: CAWSWVLAGGDQETQYF
CDR3 DNA: TGTGCCTGGAGTTGGGTTTTGGCGGGGGGGGACCAAGAGACCCAGTACTTC

V gene: TRBV9
clone size: NA
J gene: TRBJ1-2
D gene: TRBD1
CDR3 protein: CASSEGQDYGYTF
CDR3 DNA: TGTGCCAGCAGCGAGGGACAGGACTATGGCTACACCTTC

V gene: TRBV6-6
clone size: few
J gene: TRBJ2-1
D gene: TRBD1
CDR3 protein: CASTMGQGRFYNEQFF
CDR3 DNA: TGTGCCAGCACCATGGGACAGGGCCGTTTCTACAATGAGCAGTTCTTC

V gene: TRBV9
clone size: NA
J gene: TRBJ2-6
D gene: TRBD1
CDR3 protein: CASSAQGAAIPNVLTF
CDR3 DNA: TGTGCCAGCAGCGCCCAGGGGGCAGCAATACCGAACGTCCTGACTTTC

V gene: TRBV7-8
clone size: NA
J gene: TRBJ2-1
D gene: NA
CDR3 protein: CASSLGQPVGEQFF
CDR3 DNA: TGTGCCAGCAGCTTAGGACAACCTGTTGGTGAGCAGTTCTTC

V gene: TRBV5-1
clone size: NA
J gene: TRBJ2-6
D gene: TRBD1
CDR3 protein: CASSPAGTGASGANVLTF
CDR3 DNA: TGCGCCAGCAGCCCTGCCGGGACAGGTGCCTCTGGGGCCAACGTCCTGACTTTC

V gene: TRBV6-5
clone size: NA
J gene: TRBJ1-1
D gene: TRBD1
CDR3 protein: CASSFGQVNTEAFF
CDR3 DNA: TGTGCCAGCAGCTTTGGACAGGTGAACACTGAAGCTTTCTTT

V gene: TRBV5-1
clone size: NA
J gene: TRBJ1-1
D gene: TRBD1
CDR3 protein: CASSTTGRGTEAFF
CDR3 DNA: TGCGCCAGCAGCACGACAGGGCGGGGCACTGAAGCTTTCTTT

V gene: TRBV5-4
clone size: NA
J gene: TRBJ2-1
D gene: NA
CDR3 protein: CASSLDSTYNEQFF
CDR3 DNA: TGTGCCAGCAGCTTGGATAGCACCTACAATGAGCAGTTCTTC

V gene: TRBV9
clone size: few
J gene: TRBJ1-2
D gene: NA
CDR3 protein: CASSSRDPGTSGYTF
CDR3 DNA: TGTGCCAGCAGCTCACGAGATCCAGGGACATCTGGCTACACCTTC

V gene: TRBV5-4
clone size: NA
J gene: TRBJ2-7
D gene: TRBD1
CDR3 protein: CASSPGQGTGYEQYF
CDR3 DNA: TGTGCCAGCAGCCCGGGACAGGGAACGGGGTACGAGCAGTACTTC

V gene: TRBV6-1
clone size: once
J gene: TRBJ1-3
D gene: NA
CDR3 protein: CATGGVRPSGNTIYF
CDR3 DNA: TGTGCCACCGGGGGAGTTCGGCCCTCTGGAAACACCATATATTTT

V gene: TRBV27
clone size: NA
J gene: TRBJ1-1
D gene: NA
CDR3 protein: CASSSGRRGKNTEAFF
CDR3 DNA: TGTGCCAGCAGTTCTGGCCGCAGGGGAAAGAACACTGAAGCTTTCTTT

V gene: TRBV2
clone size: NA
J gene: TRBJ1-6
D gene: TRBD1
CDR3 protein: CASSFQGASYNSPLHF
CDR3 DNA: TGTGCCAGCAGTTTCCAGGGGGCATCCTATAATTCACCCCTCCACTTT

V gene: TRBV4-1
clone size: few
J gene: TRBJ1-5
D gene: NA
CDR3 protein: CASSQLALGETQHF
CDR3 DNA: TGCGCCAGCAGCCAACTTGCCCTAGGGGAAACCCAGCATTTT

V gene: TRBV5-1
clone size: NA
J gene: TRBJ2-7
D gene: TRBD2
CDR3 protein: CASSETSGASRQYF
CDR3 DNA: TGCGCCAGCAGCGAAACTAGCGGGGCCTCACGCCAGTACTTC

V gene: TRBV14
clone size: few
J gene: TRBJ2-1
D gene: TRBD2
CDR3 protein: CASSRRAGLVYNEQFF
CDR3 DNA: TGTGCCAGCAGCCGGAGGGCGGGACTAGTCTACAATGAGCAGTTCTTC

V gene: TRBV5-1
clone size: NA
J gene: TRBJ1-2
D gene: TRBD1
CDR3 protein: CASRTTGGSYGYTF
CDR3 DNA: TGCGCCAGCCGTACAACAGGGGGCAGCTATGGCTACACCTTC

V gene: TRBV2
clone size: once
J gene: TRBJ1-4
D gene: NA
CDR3 protein: CASRERDEKLFF
CDR3 DNA: TGTGCCAGTCGGGAAAGGGATGAAAAACTGTTTTTT

V gene: TRBV28
clone size: NA
J gene: TRBJ2-2
D gene: NA
CDR3 protein: CASSFPPDGRGGGTGELFF
CDR3 DNA: TGTGCCAGCAGTTTCCCCCCAGACGGGAGAGGGGGGGGAACCGGGGAGCTGTTTTTT

V gene: TRBV30
clone size: medium-sized
J gene: TRBJ1-1
D gene: NA
CDR3 protein: CAWSVWGSRATEAFF
CDR3 DNA: TGTGCCTGGAGTGTTTGGGGATCCAGGGCGACTGAAGCTTTCTTT

V gene: TRBV7-2
clone size: NA
J gene: TRBJ2-7
D gene: NA
CDR3 protein: CASSLSAGTIYEQYF
CDR3 DNA: TGTGCCAGCAGCTTAAGTGCCGGGACAATCTACGAGCAGTACTTC

V gene: TRBV5-1
clone size: few
J gene: TRBJ2-1
D gene: NA
CDR3 protein: CASSLRADSSYNEQFF
CDR3 DNA: TGCGCCAGCAGCTTGAGAGCGGACAGCTCCTACAATGAGCAGTTCTTC

V gene: TRBV9
clone size: NA
J gene: TRBJ2-1
D gene: TRBD1
CDR3 protein: CASSVRGTVYNEQFF
CDR3 DNA: TGTGCCAGCAGCGTAAGGGGGACAGTCTACAATGAGCAGTTCTTC

V gene: TRBV4-2
clone size: NA
J gene: TRBJ2-3
D gene: NA
CDR3 protein: CASSQETSPRTDTQYF
CDR3 DNA: TGTGCCAGCAGCCAAGAGACTTCTCCTCGCACAGATACGCAGTATTTT

V gene: TRBV5-5
clone size: once
J gene: TRBJ1-5
D gene: NA
CDR3 protein: CASSLTGRLNSNQPQHF
CDR3 DNA: TGTGCCAGCAGCTTAACAGGACGTCTAAATAGCAATCAGCCCCAGCATTTT

V gene: TRBV5-6
clone size: few
J gene: TRBJ2-4
D gene: TRBD2
CDR3 protein: CASSLRGVAKNIQYF
CDR3 DNA: TGTGCCAGCAGCTTGCGGGGGGTAGCCAAAAACATTCAGTACTTC

V gene: TRBV7-9
clone size: NA
J gene: TRBJ1-6
D gene: NA
CDR3 protein: CASSLGAGASPLHF
CDR3 DNA: TGTGCCAGCAGCTTAGGGGCAGGGGCCTCACCCCTCCACTTT

V gene: TRBV6-5
clone size: NA
J gene: TRBJ1-2
D gene: TRBD1
CDR3 protein: CASSRTGATNYGYTF
CDR3 DNA: TGTGCCAGCAGTCGGACAGGGGCCACTAACTATGGCTACACCTTC

V gene: TRBV27
clone size: NA
J gene: TRBJ1-1
D gene: TRBD1
CDR3 protein: CASSVRQGRGTEAFF
CDR3 DNA: TGTGCCAGCAGTGTTAGACAGGGTAGGGGCACTGAAGCTTTCTTT

V gene: TRBV2
clone size: NA
J gene: TRBJ1-2
D gene: NA
CDR3 protein: CASSDAAAYGYTF
CDR3 DNA: TGTGCCAGCAGTGATGCGGCAGCCTATGGCTACACCTTC

V gene: TRBV19
clone size: NA
J gene: TRBJ1-1
D gene: TRBD1
CDR3 protein: CASSIAGGRTEAFF
CDR3 DNA: TGTGCCAGTAGTATCGCAGGGGGCCGGACTGAAGCTTTCTTT

V gene: TRBV12-5
clone size: once
J gene: TRBJ2-6
D gene: TRBD2
CDR3 protein: CASGPHAGVTGANVLTF
CDR3 DNA: TGTGCTAGTGGTCCCCATGCGGGAGTGACTGGGGCCAACGTCCTGACTTTC

V gene: TRBV6-5
clone size: few
J gene: TRBJ2-1
D gene: TRBD2
CDR3 protein: CASSGTSGRDEQFF
CDR3 DNA: TGTGCCAGCAGTGGGACTAGCGGGAGGGATGAGCAGTTCTTC

V gene: TRBV10-1
clone size: NA
J gene: TRBJ2-3
D gene: NA
CDR3 protein: CATSAGGVKADTQYF
CDR3 DNA: TGCGCTACGTCGGCCGGGGGTGTCAAGGCAGATACGCAGTATTTT

V gene: TRBV5-5
clone size: few
J gene: TRBJ2-7
D gene: TRBD1
CDR3 protein: CASSPPGQGSEEQYF
CDR3 DNA: TGTGCCAGCAGCCCACCCGGACAGGGCTCCGAGGAGCAGTACTTC

V gene: TRBV30
clone size: NA
J gene: TRBJ1-3
D gene: NA
CDR3 protein: CAWSVQGASGNTIYF
CDR3 DNA: TGTGCCTGGAGTGTACAAGGGGCCTCTGGAAACACCATATATTTT

V gene: TRBV5-5
clone size: NA
J gene: TRBJ1-1
D gene: TRBD1
CDR3 protein: CASSFGQGKAFF
CDR3 DNA: TGTGCCAGCAGCTTTGGACAGGGGAAAGCTTTCTTT

V gene: TRBV27
clone size: few
J gene: TRBJ1-4
D gene: NA
CDR3 protein: CASLPPREVATNEKLFF
CDR3 DNA: TGTGCCAGCCTCCCCCCCAGGGAAGTTGCGACTAATGAAAAACTGTTTTTT